The 2 T cell receptor beta chains reported below all come from one sample, sequenced in a study of blood T cell repertoires in COVID-19. Method: immunoSEQ multiplex PCR; TCRdb's copy keeps in-frame clones and lacks some. The sample lists fewer than 200,000 clones; 83% were seen once. The sample taken for sequencing was PBMCs or T cells enriched from blood (not recorded which). These TCRs come from a woman between 45 and 65 years old who had recovered from COVID-19.

The chain joins TRBV2 to TRBJ2-2; TRBD2 is a possible D gene (7 bases). Per germline, CDR1 SNHLY and CDR2 FYNNEI. This CDR3 region has 18 residues. V shed 2 bases and J shed 5 bases, with 21 bases lying between them. The CDR3 is CASSEPLLGGAPTGELFF. CDR3 nucleotides: TGTGCCAGCAGTGAACCTCTCCTGGGGGGGGCCCCGACCGGGGAGCTGTTTTTT.

The chain employs TRBV7-9 and TRBJ2-1, with a tentative D call TRBD1 (6 bases). Germline CDR1 reads SEHNR; CDR2 reads FQNEAQ (reference sequence). V gave up 4 bases and J gave up 2 bases, with 12 bases separating them. The CDR3 is made up of 15 amino acids. CDR3 DNA: TGTGCCAGCAGCTACCTACAGGGCCCCTACAATGAGCAGTTCTTC. Translation gives CASSYLQGPYNEQFF.